Each of the 28 T cell receptor beta chains below was sequenced from the same sample in a study of cytomegalovirus exposure and HLA in healthy donors. The PCR used 60 Vbeta and 13 Jbeta primers. Clones were sequenced by immunoSEQ multiplex PCR, and TCRdb holds only the in-frame ones, with some missing. There are about 160,000 clones in the sample; approximately 88% occur only once, and about 1.4% lies in the top ten. The sequenced material came from PBMCs. The receptors here all came from a woman aged 18-35 years in good health and CMV-seronegative.

The genes are TRBV9 and TRBJ2-5, with 13 nucleotides matching TRBD2. The last part of the DNA fits TRBJ2-7 better; the J call may be wrong. This CDR3 contains 20 residues. Germline V gene sequence: CDR1 SGDLS, CDR2 YYNGEE. The CDR3 loop reads CASSLPLLRLAGGLPYEQYF. The CDR3 DNA reads TGTGCCAGCAGCCTCCCCCTCCTCAGACTAGCGGGGGGCCTACCGTACGAGCAGTACTTC.

This clone came up a few times. This sequence joins TRBV19 and TRBJ1-2; perhaps TRBD1 as D (6 bases). This CDR3 is built from 13 residues. The ends were cut back, 7 bases at V and 4 bases at J, with 13 bases in the middle. Looked up from germline, CDR1 is LNHDA and CDR2 is SQIVND (reference sequence). This chain's CDR3 is CASMGTMGYGYTF. For the CDR3, the DNA is TGTGCCAGTATGGGGACAATGGGCTATGGCTACACCTTC.

This clone was seen a handful of times. V gene TRBV5-1 combines with J gene TRBJ1-2; 7 nucleotides match TRBD1. CDR3 length: 14 amino acids. V was pared by 4 bases and J by 3 bases, with 6 bases of the junction left unmatched. Germline assignment: CDR1 SGHRS and CDR2 YFSETQ. The CDR3 loop is CASSLGQPDYGYTF. The CDR3 region has the DNA TGCGCCAGCAGCCTGGGACAGCCTGACTATGGCTACACCTTC. Using reference TRBV5-1 and TRBJ1-2 for the parts outside the CDR3, the full variable domain is KAGVTQTPRYLIKTRGQQVTLSCSPISGHRSVSWYQQTPGQGLQFLFEYFSETQRNKGNFPGRFSGRQFSNSRSEMNVSTLELGDSALYLCASSLGQPDYGYTFGSGTRLTVV.

The chain links TRBV19 to TRBJ2-1; TRBD1 aligns across 7 bases. This CDR3 has 15 amino acids. CDR1 is LNHDA, CDR2 SQIVND, per germline (reference sequence). Trimming cost V 7 bases and J 0 bases; bases outside gene matches: 6. For the CDR3, the DNA is TGTGCCAGTACCCCACGGGACAGCTCCTACAATGAGCAGTTCTTC. Residues: CASTPRDSSYNEQFF.

This clone has just a few counts. The gene calls are TRBV11-2 and TRBJ2-7; D is perhaps TRBD1 (5 bases). V lost 5 bases to trimming and J lost 0 bases, with 14 bases between them. Per the germline V gene, CDR1 is SGHAT and CDR2 is FQNNGV. CDR3 length: 15 amino acids. CDR3 sequence: CASSPGQYSSYEQYF. The CDR3, as DNA: TGTGCCAGCAGCCCAGGACAATATAGCTCCTACGAGCAGTACTTC.

This rearrangement joins TRBV2 to TRBJ1-1; the D gene is possibly TRBD1 (5 bases). V lost 3 bases, J lost 2 bases, and 10 bases lay in between. CDR3 length: 14 amino acids. Germline-derived CDR1 and CDR2 are SNHLY and FYNNEI. CDR3 DNA sequence: TGTGCCAGCAGTGAGTGGGGGGAAAACACTGAAGCTTTCTTT. Translation gives CASSEWGENTEAFF.

The CDR3 loop reads CASGTGGLSYTF. DNA of the CDR3: TGTGCCAGCGGGACAGGCGGCTTAAGCTACACCTTC. This sequence joins TRBV7-9 and TRBJ1-2; the match to TRBD1 covers 8 bases. Germline V gives CDR1 SEHNR, CDR2 FQNEAQ (reference sequence). The ends lost 8 bases at V and 9 bases at J; junction bases unmatched: 8. The CDR3 covers 12 residues.

The CDR3: CASSAGTGTYGYTF. The DNA for the CDR3 is TGTGCCAGCAGCGCCGGGACAGGGACTTATGGCTACACCTTC. The chain employs TRBV7-9 and TRBJ1-2; the match to TRBD1 covers 9 bases. CDR1 is SEHNR and CDR2 is FQNEAQ in the germline V gene (reference sequence). Germline trimming cut 5 bases from V and 5 bases from J; bases unmatched to any gene: 6. The CDR3 spans 14 residues. Drawing the rest from reference TRBV7-9 and TRBJ1-2, the complete variable domain is DTGVSQNPRHKITKRGQNVTFRCDPISEHNRLYWYRQTLGQGPEFLTYFQNEAQLEKSRLLSDRFSAERPKGSFSTLEIQRTEQGDSAMYLCASSAGTGTYGYTFGSGTRLTVV.

The rearrangement uses TRBV28 and TRBJ1-5; D may be TRBD1 (5 bases). V gave up 7 bases and J gave up 0 bases, with 13 bases separating them. Germline V gives CDR1 MDHEN, CDR2 SYDVKM. The CDR3 spans 15 residues. CDR3 sequence: CASNFPGYSNQPQHF. The CDR3 nucleotides read TGTGCCAGCAACTTCCCAGGGTATAGCAATCAGCCCCAGCATTTT.

This chain joins TRBV12-5 and TRBJ2-7; tentatively, D is TRBD2 (6 bases). The CDR3 totals 13 residues. V was trimmed by 8 bases and J by 5 bases, leaving 16 bases between them. Germline V CDR1 and CDR2: LGHNT, FRNRAP. Written as DNA, the CDR3 is TGTGCTAGTAGGCGCGGGGTTTTGGACGAGCAGTACTTC. Translating gives CASRRGVLDEQYF.

This clone was seen only once. Compared with germline, one end of the junction differs, possibly owing to a read error. The chain has TRBV9 and TRBJ2-3, with TRBD2 matching over 7 bases. The CDR3 is 13 residues long. Germline V gives CDR1 SGDLS, CDR2 YYNGEE. For the CDR3, the DNA is TGTGCCAGCAGCGTAGCTAGCGGCCTCGGTCTGAATTTT. Its translation: CASSVASGLGLNF.

The J gene is TRBJ2-1, the V gene TRBV10-3, with D perhaps TRBD1 (6 bases). Trimming left V 2 bases short and J 3 bases short, with 8 bases between. CDR3 length: 14 residues. The germline V gene has CDR1 ENHRY and CDR2 SYGVKD. The CDR3 DNA follows: TGTGCCATCAGTGAGGGGGGCTTCTACAATGAGCAGTTCTTC. Its translation: CAISEGGFYNEQFF.

The rearrangement uses TRBV10-3 and TRBJ1-2, with D possibly matching TRBD1 (5 bases). The CDR3 spans 15 residues. Between the trimmed V and J ends, which lost 6 bases and 7 bases, there was a span of 21 bases. Germline V lookup: CDR1 ENHRY, CDR2 SYGVKD. The CDR3 DNA follows: TGTGCCATCAGGCCGAACCAACAGGAGACCAGTGGCTACACCTTC. Translation: CAIRPNQQETSGYTF.

V gene TRBV18 combines with J gene TRBJ2-7, with TRBD1 matching over 7 bases. V lost 3 bases, J lost 6 bases, and 5 bases stayed unmatched. The CDR3 length is 13 residues. Germline CDR1 KGHSH, CDR2 LQKENI. In DNA form, the CDR3 reads TGTGCCAGCTCACCTGGACAGGACCTCGAGCAGTACTTC. Amino acids: CASSPGQDLEQYF.

This sequence joins TRBV5-1 and TRBJ2-5, with a tentative D call TRBD1 (6 bases). This CDR3 contains 16 residues. V lost 0 bases to trimming and J lost 4 bases, with 16 bases between them. Germline-derived CDR1 and CDR2 are SGHRS and YFSETQ. CDR3 sequence reads: CASSLGTQTRGETQYF. In nucleotides, the CDR3 is TGCGCCAGCAGCTTGGGGACACAAACCAGGGGAGAGACCCAGTACTTC.

The J gene is TRBJ2-5, the V gene TRBV9, with 10 bases that match TRBD2. The CDR3 loop spans 16 amino acids. J was trimmed by 7 bases and V by 2 bases; bases with no gene match: 11. Germline values: CDR1 SGDLS, CDR2 YYNGEE. The CDR3 protein is CASSVTSGASSGTQYF. The DNA of the CDR3 is TGTGCCAGCAGCGTTACTAGCGGGGCCTCGAGTGGGACCCAGTACTTC.

The rearrangement uses TRBV7-9 and TRBJ2-1; TRBD2 aligns across 12 bases. The CDR3 is made up of 15 amino acids. With 5 bases clipped from V and 7 bases from J, the junction kept 6 bases outside the gene matches. Germline assignment: CDR1 SEHNR and CDR2 FQNEAQ (reference sequence). The CDR3 sequence is CASSGTSGGSNEQFF. The CDR3, as DNA: TGTGCCAGCAGCGGCACTAGCGGGGGGTCAAATGAGCAGTTCTTC.

CDR3 sequence: CASSYSTGMNTEAFF. The CDR3 DNA is TGTGCCAGCAGTTACTCGACAGGTATGAACACTGAAGCTTTCTTT. The chain is built from TRBV6-5 and TRBJ1-1, with D possibly TRBD1 on 6 matching bases. This CDR3 region has 15 residues. Trimming left V 0 bases short and J 0 bases short, with 8 bases between. Germline V gene lookup returns CDR1 MNHEY and CDR2 SVGAGI.

This chain uses TRBV19 with TRBJ1-5; TRBD1 aligns across 10 bases. Germline assignment: CDR1 LNHDA and CDR2 SQIVND (reference sequence). V was clipped by 5 bases and J by 5 bases; unmatched bases: 3. The CDR3 runs to 14 residues. This chain's CDR3 is CASSGQGDYQPQHF. The CDR3 nucleotides read TGTGCCAGTAGTGGACAGGGGGACTATCAGCCCCAGCATTTT. The variable domain in full, with the rest retrieved from reference TRBV19 and TRBJ1-5, is DGGITQSPKYLFRKEGQNVTLSCEQNLNHDAMYWYRQDPGQGLRLIYYSQIVNDFQKGDIAEGYSVSREKKESFPLTVTSAQKNPTAFYLCASSGQGDYQPQHFGDGTRLSIL.

This chain uses TRBV6-1 with TRBJ2-4; 11 positions agree with TRBD1. Germline CDR1 is MNHNS and CDR2 is SASEGT. The CDR3 is 15 residues long. Losses at the gene ends were 2 bases for V and 6 bases for J; bases not matched to a gene: 3. CDR3 in amino acids: CASSEQDRGLNIQYF. CDR3 nucleotide sequence: TGTGCCAGCAGTGAACAGGACAGGGGGCTAAACATTCAGTACTTC.

V gene TRBV25-1 combines with J gene TRBJ1-2, with D unclear. This CDR3 comprises 11 residues. V dropped 7 bases and J dropped 8 bases, with 11 bases sitting between them. CDR1 and CDR2 from the germline V gene are MGHDK and SYGVNS. CDR3 sequence reads: CASTSHRGYTF. The CDR3 coding sequence is TGTGCCAGCACTTCTCACCGGGGCTACACCTTC.

This chain joins TRBV6-1 and TRBJ1-1; D may be TRBD1 (5 bases). The V gene's germline CDR1 is MNHNS and CDR2 SASEGT. The CDR3 has 14 residues. Trimming cost V 1 base and J 1 base, with 7 bases left between them. The CDR3 DNA reads as TGTGCCAGCAGTGAAGTAGACAGGAACACTGAAGCTTTCTTT. Amino acid sequence: CASSEVDRNTEAFF.

This chain links TRBV6-4 with TRBJ1-1; TRBD1 agrees at 7 bases. CDR3 size: 23 residues. CDR1 MRHNA and CDR2 SNTAGT come from the germline V gene. V was pared by 0 bases and J by 3 bases, with 28 bases of the junction left unmatched. CDR3 nucleotides: TGTGCCAGCAGTGACTCGGTCAGGGGGTGGGAAGTTGGGAGGTTTGTTTGGGACACTGAAGCTTTCTTT. Its protein is CASSDSVRGWEVGRFVWDTEAFF.

The J gene is TRBJ1-5, the V gene TRBV19, with D uncertain. Trimming removed 3 bases at V and 2 bases at J, with 11 bases between. The germline CDR1 and CDR2 sequences are LNHDA and SQIVND (reference sequence). The length of the CDR3 is 15 residues. The CDR3 coding sequence is TGTGCCAGTAGTATGCTGGGGAGGGGCAATCAGCCCCAGCATTTT. It yields the protein CASSMLGRGNQPQHF.

The chain is built from TRBV10-1 and TRBJ2-7; tentative D call: TRBD2 (6 bases). This CDR3 contains 14 residues. The V end was cut by 3 bases, the J end by 4 bases, with 13 bases between. The germline V gene encodes CDR1 WNHNN and CDR2 SYGVQD (reference sequence). CDR3 bases: TGCGCCAGCAGTGAAGGGACTCCCGTTTACGAGCAGTACTTC. This codes for CASSEGTPVYEQYF.

This clone was recorded only once. This chain joins TRBV30 and TRBJ1-2, with D possibly matching TRBD1 (6 bases). Trimming shortened V by 4 bases and J by 0 bases, and 12 bases separated the two germline ends. CDR1 GTSNPN and CDR2 SVGIG come from the germline V gene (reference sequence). The CDR3 covers 14 residues. CDR3 nucleotide sequence: TGTGCCTGGATCCGCAGGACAGCTAACTATGGCTACACCTTC. It specifies CAWIRRTANYGYTF. Using reference TRBV30 and TRBJ1-2 for the parts outside the CDR3, the full variable domain is SQTIHQWPATLVQPVGSPLSLECTVEGTSNPNLYWYRQAAGRGLQLLFYSVGIGQISSEVPQNLSASRPQDRQFILSSKKLLLSDSGFYLCAWIRRTANYGYTFGSGTRLTVV.

This clone was picked up a small number of times. The chain has TRBV6-5 and TRBJ1-2; 10 bases are a match to TRBD1. CDR1 is MNHEY, CDR2 SVGAGI, per germline. The CDR3 loop spans 15 amino acids. V shed 2 bases and J 7 bases; nucleotides not matched to a gene: 7. In DNA form, the CDR3 reads TGTGCCAGCAGTTACGAGGGGACAGGGGTTTTTGGCTACACCTTC. It codes for CASSYEGTGVFGYTF.

This clone has a handful of counts. The chain couples TRBV7-9 to TRBJ2-7; 7 bases agree with TRBD1. Losses at the gene ends were 4 bases for V and 4 bases for J; bases not matched to a gene: 7. Germline values: CDR1 SEHNR, CDR2 FQNEAQ (reference sequence). The CDR3 runs to 14 residues. The CDR3 reads CASSSGQERYEQYF. CDR3 DNA sequence: TGTGCCAGCAGCTCCGGACAGGAACGGTACGAGCAGTACTTC.